Each of the 25 T cell receptor beta chains below was sequenced from the same sample in a study of cytotoxic CD8 clonotypes in ibrutinib-treated CLL. Sequencing was performed with immunoSEQ multiplex PCR; in TCRdb, only in-frame clones are kept and a portion is missing. The sample lists some 300,000 clones, 80% occurring once. The sequencing used PBMCs, collected before ibrutinib treatment. The receptors were sampled from a human donor with chronic lymphocytic leukemia.

The chain carries TRBV19 and TRBJ1-3; a weak D match, TRBD1 (5 bases). The CDR3 is 15 amino acids. The ends were cut back, 3 bases at V and 0 bases at J, with 9 bases in the middle. Germline CDR1 reads LNHDA; CDR2 reads SQIVND (reference sequence). CDR3 protein: CASSMGRSSGNTIYF. CDR3 in DNA: TGTGCCAGTAGTATGGGACGGTCCTCTGGAAACACCATATATTTT.

This clone was detected a few times. The chain combines TRBV20-1 with TRBJ1-1; D is unresolved. Trimming left V 6 bases short and J 1 base short, with 6 bases between. Germline V gives CDR1 DFQATT, CDR2 SNEGSKA (reference sequence). The CDR3 extends over 11 amino acids. For the CDR3, the DNA is TGCAGTGCATCACAGAACACTGAAGCTTTCTTT. Translated: CSASQNTEAFF.

V gene TRBV4-3 combines with J gene TRBJ1-2; D may be TRBD1 (5 bases). Trimming pared 1 base from V and 4 bases from J, leaving 13 bases between. Germline V CDR1 and CDR2: LGHNA, YSLEER. The CDR3 sequence is 15 residues long. DNA of the CDR3: TGCGCCAGCAGCCAAGGGGCCAGACAGACCTATGGCTACACCTTC. Encoded protein: CASSQGARQTYGYTF.

V gene TRBV27 combines with J gene TRBJ2-1; the match to TRBD2 covers 9 bases. V shed 5 bases and J 8 bases; nucleotides not matched to a gene: 10. The germline V gene has CDR1 MNHEY and CDR2 SMNVEV (reference sequence). The CDR3 contains 15 residues. CDR3 in DNA: TGTGCCAGCAGTCCCCGGCTAGCGGGATCGCATGAGCAGTTCTTC. Encoded protein: CASSPRLAGSHEQFF.

The rearrangement links TRBV6-6 to TRBJ2-1, with 9 bases identical to TRBD1. There are 13 residues in the CDR3. Germline trimming cut 1 base from V and 8 bases from J; bases unmatched to any gene: 0. Germline V gene sequence: CDR1 MNHNY, CDR2 SVGAGI (reference sequence). CDR3 nucleotide sequence: TGTGCCAGCAGTTACTGGGACAGGGATGAGCAGTTCTTC. It encodes CASSYWDRDEQFF.

This rearrangement joins TRBV19 to TRBJ2-2; 8 positions agree with TRBD1. CDR1 LNHDA and CDR2 SQIVND come from the germline V gene (reference sequence). J was trimmed by 5 bases and V by 9 bases; bases with no gene match: 8. This CDR3 comprises 14 residues. The CDR3 nucleotides are TGTGCCAGCCAACAGGGACAGGTAACCGGGGAGCTGTTTTTT. This gives the protein CASQQGQVTGELFF.

CDR3 loop: CAWRVGLVYEQYF. The CDR3 coding sequence is TGTGCCTGGAGGGTCGGGCTAGTCTACGAGCAGTACTTC. The gene calls are TRBV30 and TRBJ2-7, with unresolved D. Per the germline V gene, CDR1 is GTSNPN and CDR2 is SVGIG (reference sequence). CDR3 length equals 13 residues. Trimming removed 3 bases at V and 3 bases at J, with 12 bases between.

This chain links TRBV7-9 with TRBJ2-7; 8 bases align to TRBD2. V was clipped by 4 bases and J by 2 bases; unmatched bases: 7. Germline assignment: CDR1 SEHNR and CDR2 FQNEAQ (reference sequence). This CDR3 is built from 15 residues. For the CDR3, the DNA is TGTGCCAGCAGCTCTACGACTAGCGCCACCTACGAGCAGTACTTC. Translating gives CASSSTTSATYEQYF.

In its sample, this clone was seen once. This chain joins TRBV6-5 and TRBJ2-3; 9 bases map to TRBD2. The CDR3 spans 16 residues. CDR1 is MNHEY, CDR2 SVGAGI, per germline. The junction had 4 bases not matched to a gene; V was cut back by 0 bases and J by 3 bases. CDR3 bases: TGTGCCAGCAGTTACTCGGGCAGCGGGAGGACAGATACGCAGTATTTT. This codes for CASSYSGSGRTDTQYF.

The V call is TRBV7-9, the J call TRBJ1-5; 8 nucleotides align to TRBD1. The CDR3 loop spans 14 amino acids. The germline gives CDR1 SEHNR, CDR2 FQNEAQ (reference sequence). V shed 5 bases and J 7 bases; nucleotides not matched to a gene: 7. This chain's CDR3 is CASSPLTGDQPQHF. In DNA form, the CDR3 reads TGTGCCAGCAGCCCACTGACAGGGGACCAGCCCCAGCATTTT.

The chain employs TRBV27 and TRBJ1-5, with D perhaps TRBD1 (5 bases). The germline V gene encodes CDR1 MNHEY and CDR2 SMNVEV (reference sequence). This CDR3 region has 17 residues. Trimming took 4 bases from V and 1 from J, leaving 17 bases between them. The CDR3 reads CASSSREGSRSNQPQHF. The CDR3, as DNA: TGTGCCAGCAGTTCCCGGGAGGGGTCGAGGAGCAATCAGCCCCAGCATTTT.

CDR3 DNA: TGCGCCAGCAGCCAAGATGCAGGGGGCGATCAGCCCCAGCATTTT. This gives the protein CASSQDAGGDQPQHF. V and J are TRBV4-3 and TRBJ1-5; TRBD1 matches at 8 bases. The length of the CDR3 is 15 residues. After removal of 0 bases from V and 5 bases from J, the junction contained 3 bases not matched to a gene. Germline assignment: CDR1 LGHNA and CDR2 YSLEER.

Concerning this clone: This clone may be a read error of a much larger clone one base away. CDR3 bases: TGTGCCAGCAGCTATCTCACAGATACGCAGTATTTT. Its translation: CASSYLTDTQYF. J is TRBJ2-3 and V is TRBV5-8, with D unresolved. The germline V and J ends were trimmed by 3 bases and 2 bases, with 4 bases remaining between them. CDR3 length equals 12 residues. Germline values: CDR1 SGHTS, CDR2 YDEGEE.

This clone was picked up one time. The chain links TRBV21-1 to TRBJ2-5; the D call TRBD2 from the table was never checked on the DNA. TRBV21-1 is described as a pseudogene. The length of the CDR3 is 13 residues. CDR3 DNA sequence: TGTGCCAGGGGGACTAGCGGGACTGAGACCCAGTACTTC. Translated, it gives CARGTSGTETQYF.

J is TRBJ1-2 and V is TRBV27; D unclear. This CDR3 contains 17 residues. Trimming removed 5 bases at V and 2 bases at J, with 21 bases between. The germline gives CDR1 MNHEY, CDR2 SMNVEV (reference sequence). CDR3 nucleotide sequence: TGTGCCAGCAGTAGACTATCCACGGCCAGAAACAACTATGGCTACACCTTC. Translation: CASSRLSTARNNYGYTF.

This clone was recorded a few times. The chain joins TRBV19 to TRBJ2-7; 7 nucleotides align to TRBD2. Germline V gives CDR1 LNHDA, CDR2 SQIVND (reference sequence). J gave up 0 bases and V 3 bases, and 5 bases lay outside the gene matches. The CDR3 loop spans 15 amino acids. CDR3 in amino acids: CASSISGSSSYEQYF. The CDR3 DNA reads TGTGCCAGTAGTATTAGCGGGTCGAGCTCCTACGAGCAGTACTTC.

This chain links TRBV30 with TRBJ2-2; D not resolved. The length of the CDR3 is 16 residues. The V end was cut by 3 bases, the J end by 0 bases, with 14 bases between. Per the germline V gene, CDR1 is GTSNPN and CDR2 is SVGIG (reference sequence). The CDR3, as DNA: TGTGCCTGGAGCCTCCCCTTGGCCACGAACACCGGGGAGCTGTTTTTT. It specifies CAWSLPLATNTGELFF. The variable domain in full, completed from reference TRBV30 and TRBJ2-2, reads SQTIHQWPATLVQPVGSPLSLECTVEGTSNPNLYWYRQAAGRGLQLLFYSVGIGQISSEVPQNLSASRPQDRQFILSSKKLLLSDSGFYLCAWSLPLATNTGELFFGEGSRLTVL.

The V call is TRBV15, the J call TRBJ2-7; TRBD1 matches 9 bases. Germline V gene sequence: CDR1 LNHNV, CDR2 YYDKDF (reference sequence). This CDR3 region has 15 residues. V gave up 8 bases and J gave up 0 bases; unmatched junction bases: 8. CDR3 in DNA: TGTGCCACCTCGGGCTGGACAGGGGACTCCTACGAGCAGTACTTC. Translation gives CATSGWTGDSYEQYF. The variable domain in full, completed from reference TRBV15 and TRBJ2-7, reads DAMVIQNPRYQVTQFGKPVTLSCSQTLNHNVMYWYQQKSSQAPKLLFHYYDKDFNNEADTPDNFQSRRPNTSFCFLDIRSPGLGDTAMYLCATSGWTGDSYEQYFGPGTRLTVT.

The chain carries TRBV6-1 and TRBJ2-7; 7 nucleotides align to TRBD2. V dropped 8 bases and J dropped 5; count of bases not matched to a gene: 15. Germline V lookup: CDR1 MNHNS, CDR2 SASEGT. This CDR3 contains 15 residues. The chain's CDR3 is CASEPQNWGGNEQYF. CDR3 in DNA: TGTGCCAGCGAACCACAAAACTGGGGGGGGAACGAGCAGTACTTC.

The rearrangement links TRBV15 to TRBJ2-7; D unresolved. CDR1 and CDR2 (germline): LNHNV, YYDKDF (reference sequence). V lost 1 base and J 5 bases, leaving 12 bases between the germline ends. The CDR3 runs 14 residues. The CDR3 region has the DNA TGTGCCACCAGCAGAGTTAACCGGCAGGACGAGCAGTACTTC. Its translation is CATSRVNRQDEQYF. The variable domain in full, with the rest retrieved from reference TRBV15 and TRBJ2-7, is DAMVIQNPRYQVTQFGKPVTLSCSQTLNHNVMYWYQQKSSQAPKLLFHYYDKDFNNEADTPDNFQSRRPNTSFCFLDIRSPGLGDTAMYLCATSRVNRQDEQYFGPGTRLTVT.

The genes are TRBV7-2 and TRBJ1-5; the D is unclear. Trimming shortened V by 6 bases and J by 4 bases, and 10 bases separated the two germline ends. The CDR3 is 13 amino acids. Germline CDR1 SGHTA, CDR2 FQGNSA. CDR3 sequence: CASRGPLNQPQHF. The DNA of the CDR3 is TGTGCCAGCAGAGGGCCGCTTAATCAGCCCCAGCATTTT. Full variable domain (outside the CDR3, taken from reference TRBV7-2 and TRBJ1-5): GAGVSQSPSNKVTEKGKDVELRCDPISGHTALYWYRQSLGQGLEFLIYFQGNSAPDKSGLPSDRFSAERTGGSVSTLTIQRTQQEDSAVYLCASRGPLNQPQHFGDGTRLSIL.

The rearrangement joins TRBV29-1 to TRBJ1-1, with unresolved D. The CDR3 runs 10 residues. V shed 2 bases and J shed 6 bases, with 4 bases lying between them. Germline CDR1 is SQVTM and CDR2 is ANQGSEA. The CDR3 region is CSVESPEAFF. CDR3 DNA sequence: TGCAGCGTTGAATCCCCTGAAGCTTTCTTT. Full variable domain (remainder filled in from reference TRBV29-1 and TRBJ1-1): SAVISQKPSRDICQRGTSLTIQCQVDSQVTMMFWYRQQPGQSLTLIATANQGSEATYESGFVIDKFPISRPNLTFSTLTVSNMSPEDSSIYLCSVESPEAFFGQGTRLTVV.

The chain joins TRBV18 to TRBJ2-5; 12 bases are shared with TRBD2. The germline V gene has CDR1 KGHSH and CDR2 LQKENI. V lost 5 bases, J lost 5 bases, and 9 bases stayed unmatched. The length of the CDR3 is 16 residues. The CDR3 DNA reads as TGTGCCAGCTCAAAGACTAGCGGGAGTCCTAGGGAGACCCAGTACTTC. Translating it yields CASSKTSGSPRETQYF.

The chain links TRBV6-6 to TRBJ2-2, with D hard to call. Germline V gene data show CDR1 as MNHNY and CDR2 as SVGAGI (reference sequence). Trimming cost V 4 bases and J 4 bases, with 7 bases left between them. CDR3 length: 13 amino acids. Here the CDR3 reads CASSSRTTGELFF. The CDR3 bases are TGTGCCAGCAGTTCCCGGACCACCGGGGAGCTGTTTTTT.

V and J are TRBV7-2 and TRBJ2-3, with 10 bases aligning to TRBD2. Germline assignment: CDR1 SGHTA and CDR2 FQGNSA. The CDR3 is 14 residues long. V shed 5 bases and J 4 bases; nucleotides not matched to a gene: 3. In DNA, the CDR3 is TGTGCCAGCAGCGCTAGCGGGAGCGCAGATACGCAGTATTTT. It is translated as CASSASGSADTQYF.